This T cell receptor beta chain appears in the sequencing data of a study of CD8+ T cells in alopecia areata. This clone appeared a few times. RNA was isolated and reverse transcribed to cDNA, the sequencing template. Using immunoSEQ multiplex PCR, the repertoire was profiled, and TCRdb retains in-frame clones only, with some absent. Of 65,000 to 95,000 clones in the sample, 51% were seen once. Peripheral blood samples and lesional scalp punch biopsies were obtained from alopecia areata patients. The material sequenced was NKG2D-high CD8+ T cells sorted from blood. The clonotype originates from a human donor with alopecia areata.

CDR3 protein: CASEGGNNEQFF. The CDR3 region has the DNA TGTGCCAGCGAGGGAGGAAACAATGAGCAGTTCTTC. The chain has TRBV7-9 and TRBJ2-1; D might be TRBD2 (6 bases). The CDR3 is 12 amino acids. Trimming took off 8 bases at V and 5 bases at J, with 10 bases between the two ends. From germline, CDR1 is SEHNR and CDR2 FQNEAQ (reference sequence).